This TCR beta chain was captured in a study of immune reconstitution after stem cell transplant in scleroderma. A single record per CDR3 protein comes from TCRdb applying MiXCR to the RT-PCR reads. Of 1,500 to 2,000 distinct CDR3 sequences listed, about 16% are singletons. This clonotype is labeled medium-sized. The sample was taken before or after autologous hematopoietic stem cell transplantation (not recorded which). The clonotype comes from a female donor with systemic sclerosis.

Written as DNA, the CDR3 is TGTGCCAGCAGTGGATGGACCGACGCCTACGAGCAGTACTTC. This sequence encodes CASSGWTDAYEQYF. V usage is TRBV28 and J usage is TRBJ2-7; D remains unclear. The germline CDR1 and CDR2 sequences are MDHEN and SYDVKM. This CDR3 contains 14 residues. Deletions cut 5 bases from V and 2 bases from J, with 13 bases between.